This T cell receptor (beta chain) came from a study of tumor-infiltrating lymphocytes in localized non-small cell lung cancer. Study-wide context: The cohort mixed smokers and never-smokers, several histologies, and some post-neoadjuvant-chemotherapy samples. General study results and limits: Technical variation could not be separated from intratumor heterogeneity here. Higher tumor T cell infiltration than in uninvolved lung was supported by TCRbeta sequencing.

Worth noting for this clone: Antigen: not known.

Data came from immunoSEQ multiplex PCR; TCRdb stores just in-frame clones and leaves some out. The sample holds around 6,400 clones, 71% seen once. V lost 3 bases and J lost 9; bases outside the gene matches: 10. CDR1 is SNHLY and CDR2 is FYNNEI in the germline V gene. The CDR3 spans 15 residues. Material for sequencing was uninvolved lung tissue not adjacent to the tumor. V and J are TRBV2 and TRBJ2-1; 8 positions agree with TRBD2. This TCR was sampled from a human donor with non-small cell lung cancer. The CDR3 sequence: CASSEGLGQAVEQFF. The CDR3 DNA follows: TGTGCCAGCAGTGAGGGACTAGGTCAAGCAGTTGAGCAGTTCTTC.